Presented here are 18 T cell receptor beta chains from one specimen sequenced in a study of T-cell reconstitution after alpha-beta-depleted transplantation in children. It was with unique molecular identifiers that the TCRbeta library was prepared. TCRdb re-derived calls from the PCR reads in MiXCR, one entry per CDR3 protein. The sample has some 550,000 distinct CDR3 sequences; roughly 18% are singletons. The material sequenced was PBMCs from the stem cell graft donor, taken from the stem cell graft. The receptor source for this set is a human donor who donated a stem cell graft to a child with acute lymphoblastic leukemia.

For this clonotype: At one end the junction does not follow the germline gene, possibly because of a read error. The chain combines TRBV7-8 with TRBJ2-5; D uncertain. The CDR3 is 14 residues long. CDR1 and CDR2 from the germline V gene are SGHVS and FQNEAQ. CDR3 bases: TGTGCCGACCTCGCCAGCACGAACCAGGAGACCCAGTACTTC. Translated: CADLASTNQETQYF.

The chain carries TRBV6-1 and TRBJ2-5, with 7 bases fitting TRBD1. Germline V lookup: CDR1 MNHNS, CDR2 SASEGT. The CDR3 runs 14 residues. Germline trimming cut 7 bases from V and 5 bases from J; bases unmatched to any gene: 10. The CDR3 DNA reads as TGTGCCAGCACCAGGGACAGCGCAGGGGAGACCCAGTACTTC. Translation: CASTRDSAGETQYF.

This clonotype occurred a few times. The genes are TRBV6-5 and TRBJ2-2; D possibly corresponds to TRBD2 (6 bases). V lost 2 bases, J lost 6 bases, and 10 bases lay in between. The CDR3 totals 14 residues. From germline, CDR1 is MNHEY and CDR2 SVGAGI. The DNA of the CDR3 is TGTGCCAGCAGTTACAAAGGGGAGGCCGGGGAGCTGTTTTTT. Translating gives CASSYKGEAGELFF.

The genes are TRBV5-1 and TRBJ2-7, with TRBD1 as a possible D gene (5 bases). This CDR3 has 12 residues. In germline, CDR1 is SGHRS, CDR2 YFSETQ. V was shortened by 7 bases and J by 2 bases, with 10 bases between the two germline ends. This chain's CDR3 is CASVGDTYEQYF. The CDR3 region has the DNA TGCGCCAGCGTAGGGGATACCTACGAGCAGTACTTC.

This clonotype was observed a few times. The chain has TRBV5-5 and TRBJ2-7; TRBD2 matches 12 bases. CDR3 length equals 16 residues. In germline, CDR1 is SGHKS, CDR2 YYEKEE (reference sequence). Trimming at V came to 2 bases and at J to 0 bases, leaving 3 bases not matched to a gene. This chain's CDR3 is CASSFGLAGYSYEQYF. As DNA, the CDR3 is TGTGCCAGCAGCTTTGGACTAGCGGGATACTCCTACGAGCAGTACTTC.

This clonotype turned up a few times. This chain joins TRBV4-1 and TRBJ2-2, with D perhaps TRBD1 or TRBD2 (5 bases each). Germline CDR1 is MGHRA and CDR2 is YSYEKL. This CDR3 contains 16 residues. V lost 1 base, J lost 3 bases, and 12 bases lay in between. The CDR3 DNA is TGCGCCAGCAGCCAAGTATTTCGGGGCTACACCGGGGAGCTGTTTTTT. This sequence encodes CASSQVFRGYTGELFF.

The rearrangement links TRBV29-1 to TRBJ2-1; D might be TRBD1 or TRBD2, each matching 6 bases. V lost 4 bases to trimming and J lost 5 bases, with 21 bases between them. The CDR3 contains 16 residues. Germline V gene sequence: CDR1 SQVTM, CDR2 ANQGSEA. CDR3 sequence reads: CSVVGLRGGLDNEQFF. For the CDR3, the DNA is TGCAGCGTTGTAGGGCTCCGAGGGGGACTGGACAATGAGCAGTTCTTC.

CDR3 DNA sequence: TGCGCCAGCAGCTTGTGGCTAGCTGTGCCTGAGGATACGCAGTATTTT. This translates into CASSLWLAVPEDTQYF. The chain couples TRBV5-1 to TRBJ2-3; a possible D gene is TRBD2 (5 bases). CDR1 is SGHRS and CDR2 is YFSETQ in the germline V gene. Trimming left V 1 base short and J 6 bases short, with 18 bases between. There are 16 residues in the CDR3.

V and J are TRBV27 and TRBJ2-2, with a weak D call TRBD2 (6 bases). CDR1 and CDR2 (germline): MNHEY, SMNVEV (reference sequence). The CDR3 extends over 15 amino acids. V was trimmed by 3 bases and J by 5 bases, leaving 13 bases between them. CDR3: CASSLETRGTGELFF. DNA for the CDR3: TGTGCCAGCAGTTTGGAGACCCGGGGGACCGGGGAGCTGTTTTTT.

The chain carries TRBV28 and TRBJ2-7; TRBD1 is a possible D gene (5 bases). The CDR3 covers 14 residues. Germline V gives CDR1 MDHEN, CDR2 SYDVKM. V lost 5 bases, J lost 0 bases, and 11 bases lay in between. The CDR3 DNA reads TGTGCCAGCAGTGGCAGGGCCATCTCCTACGAGCAGTACTTC. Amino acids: CASSGRAISYEQYF.

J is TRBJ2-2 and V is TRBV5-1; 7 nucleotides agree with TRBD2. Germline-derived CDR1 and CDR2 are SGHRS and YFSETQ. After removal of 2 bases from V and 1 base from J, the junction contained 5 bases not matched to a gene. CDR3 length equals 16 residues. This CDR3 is CASSLGRVWNTGELFF. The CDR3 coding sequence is TGCGCCAGCAGCTTAGGGAGGGTCTGGAACACCGGGGAGCTGTTTTTT.

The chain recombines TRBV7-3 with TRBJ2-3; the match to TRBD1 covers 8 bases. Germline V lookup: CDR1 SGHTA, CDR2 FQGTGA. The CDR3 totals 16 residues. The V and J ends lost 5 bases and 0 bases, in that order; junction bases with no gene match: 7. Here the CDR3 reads CASSLDRGDSTDTQYF. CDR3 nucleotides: TGTGCCAGCAGCCTAGACAGGGGTGATAGCACAGATACGCAGTATTTT.

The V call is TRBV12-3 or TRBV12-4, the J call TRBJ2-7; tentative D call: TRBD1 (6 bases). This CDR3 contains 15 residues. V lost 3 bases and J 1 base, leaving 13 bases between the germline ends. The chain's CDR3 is CASSFHWTESYEQYF. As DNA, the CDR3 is TGTGCCAGCAGTTTCCACTGGACAGAGTCCTACGAGCAGTACTTC.

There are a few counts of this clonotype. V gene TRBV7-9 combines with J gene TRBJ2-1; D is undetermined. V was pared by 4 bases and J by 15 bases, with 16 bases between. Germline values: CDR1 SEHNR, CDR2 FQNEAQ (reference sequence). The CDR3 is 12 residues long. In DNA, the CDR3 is TGTGCCAGCAGCTCCTATTCTCGTGAGTGGTTCTTC. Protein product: CASSSYSREWFF. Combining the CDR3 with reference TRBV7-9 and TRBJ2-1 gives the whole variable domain DTGVSQNPRHKITKRGQNVTFRCDPISEHNRLYWYRQTLGQGPEFLTYFQNEAQLEKSRLLSDRFSAERPKGSFSTLEIQRTEQGDSAMYLCASSSYSREWFFGPGTRLTVL.

Here the CDR3 reads CASSLDRTIYEQFF. DNA for the CDR3: TGCGCCAGCAGCTTGGATCGGACTATATATGAGCAGTTCTTC. This chain uses TRBV5-1 with TRBJ2-1, with TRBD2 as a possible D gene (6 bases). Germline loops: CDR1 SGHRS, CDR2 YFSETQ. The CDR3 has 14 amino acids. The V gene lost 0 bases and the J gene lost 8 bases, with 12 bases spanning the gap.

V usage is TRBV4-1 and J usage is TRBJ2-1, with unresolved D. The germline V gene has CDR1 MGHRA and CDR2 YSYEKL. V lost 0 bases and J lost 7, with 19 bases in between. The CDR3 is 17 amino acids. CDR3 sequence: CASSQDPGVPSMNEQFF. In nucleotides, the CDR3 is TGCGCCAGCAGCCAAGATCCTGGCGTTCCATCTATGAATGAGCAGTTCTTC.

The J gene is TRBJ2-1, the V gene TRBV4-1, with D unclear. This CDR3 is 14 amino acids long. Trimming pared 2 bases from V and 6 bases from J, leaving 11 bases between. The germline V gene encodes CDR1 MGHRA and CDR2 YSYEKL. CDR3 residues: CASSQSAGSNEQFF. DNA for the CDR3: TGCGCCAGCAGCCAATCTGCCGGCTCCAATGAGCAGTTCTTC.

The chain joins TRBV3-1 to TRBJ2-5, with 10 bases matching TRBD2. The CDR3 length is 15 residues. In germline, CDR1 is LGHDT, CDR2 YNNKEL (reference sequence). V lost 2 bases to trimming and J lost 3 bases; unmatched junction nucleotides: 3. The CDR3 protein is CASSQLGLAEETQYF. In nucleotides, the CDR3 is TGTGCCAGCAGCCAACTAGGACTAGCGGAAGAGACCCAGTACTTC.